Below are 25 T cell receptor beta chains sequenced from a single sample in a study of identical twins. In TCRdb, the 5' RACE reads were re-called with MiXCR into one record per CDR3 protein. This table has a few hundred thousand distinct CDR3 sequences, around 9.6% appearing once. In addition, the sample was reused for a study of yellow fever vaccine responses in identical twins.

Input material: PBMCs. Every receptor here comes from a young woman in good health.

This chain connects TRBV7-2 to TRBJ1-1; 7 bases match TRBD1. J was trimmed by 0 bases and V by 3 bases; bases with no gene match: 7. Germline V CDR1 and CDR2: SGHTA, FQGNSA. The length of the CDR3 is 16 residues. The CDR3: CASSFAAGGVNTEAFF. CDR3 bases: TGTGCCAGCAGCTTTGCTGCAGGGGGGGTGAACACTGAAGCTTTCTTT. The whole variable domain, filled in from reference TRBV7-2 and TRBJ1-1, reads GAGVSQSPSNKVTEKGKDVELRCDPISGHTALYWYRQSLGQGLEFLIYFQGNSAPDKSGLPSDRFSAERTGGSVSTLTIQRTQQEDSAVYLCASSFAAGGVNTEAFFGQGTRLTVV.

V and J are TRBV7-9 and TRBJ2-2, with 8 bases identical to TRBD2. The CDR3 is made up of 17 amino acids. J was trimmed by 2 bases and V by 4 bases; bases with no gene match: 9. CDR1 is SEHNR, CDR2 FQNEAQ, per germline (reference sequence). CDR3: CASSSPGGGANTGELFF. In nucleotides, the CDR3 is TGTGCCAGCAGCTCACCGGGGGGGGGTGCAAACACCGGGGAGCTGTTTTTT.

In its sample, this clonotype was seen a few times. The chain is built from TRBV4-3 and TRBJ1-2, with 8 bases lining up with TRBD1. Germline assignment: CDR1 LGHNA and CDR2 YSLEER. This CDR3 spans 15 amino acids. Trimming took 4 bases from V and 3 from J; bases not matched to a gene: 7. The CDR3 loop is CASSPTGGPDYGYTF. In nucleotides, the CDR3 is TGCGCCAGCAGCCCTACAGGGGGTCCAGACTATGGCTACACCTTC.

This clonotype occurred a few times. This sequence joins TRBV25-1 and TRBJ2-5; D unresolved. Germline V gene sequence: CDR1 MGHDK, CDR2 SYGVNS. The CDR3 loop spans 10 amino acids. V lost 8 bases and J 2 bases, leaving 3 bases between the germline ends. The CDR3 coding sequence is TGTGCCAGCGGGCAAGAGACCCAGTACTTC. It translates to CASGQETQYF.

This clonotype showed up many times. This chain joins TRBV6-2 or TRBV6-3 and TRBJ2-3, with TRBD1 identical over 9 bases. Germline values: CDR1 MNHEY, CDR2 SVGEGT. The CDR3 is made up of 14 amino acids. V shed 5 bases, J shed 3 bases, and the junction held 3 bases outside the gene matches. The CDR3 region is CASSRTGVTDTQYF. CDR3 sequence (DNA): TGTGCCAGCAGTCGGACAGGGGTGACAGATACGCAGTATTTT.

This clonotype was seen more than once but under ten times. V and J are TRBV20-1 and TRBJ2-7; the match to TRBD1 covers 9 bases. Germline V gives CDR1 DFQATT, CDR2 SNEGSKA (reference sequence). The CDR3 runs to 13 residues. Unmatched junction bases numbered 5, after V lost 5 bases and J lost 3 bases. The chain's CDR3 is CSADGTGIYEQYF. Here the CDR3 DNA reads TGCAGTGCTGACGGGACAGGGATCTACGAGCAGTACTTC.

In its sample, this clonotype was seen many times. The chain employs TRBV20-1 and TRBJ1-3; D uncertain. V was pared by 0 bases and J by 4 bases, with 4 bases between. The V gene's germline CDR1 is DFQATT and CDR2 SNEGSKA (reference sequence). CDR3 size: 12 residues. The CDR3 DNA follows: TGCAGTGCTAGAGATTTAGGAAACACCATATATTTT. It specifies CSARDLGNTIYF.

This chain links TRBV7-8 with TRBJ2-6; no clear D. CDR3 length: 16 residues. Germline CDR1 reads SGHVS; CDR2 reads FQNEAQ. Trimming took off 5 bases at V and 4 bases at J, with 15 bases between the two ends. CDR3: CASSQDGMRGANVLTF. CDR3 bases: TGTGCCAGCAGCCAGGACGGAATGAGAGGGGCCAACGTCCTGACTTTC. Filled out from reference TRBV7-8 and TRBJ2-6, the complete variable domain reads GAGVSQSPRYKVAKRGQDVALRCDPISGHVSLFWYQQALGQGPEFLTYFQNEAQLDKSGLPSDRFFAERPEGSVSTLKIQRTQQEDSAVYLCASSQDGMRGANVLTFGAGSRLTVL.

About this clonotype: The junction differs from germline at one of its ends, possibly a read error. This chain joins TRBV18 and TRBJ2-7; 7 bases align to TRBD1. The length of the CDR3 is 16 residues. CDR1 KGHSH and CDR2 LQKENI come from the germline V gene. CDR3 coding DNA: TGTGCCGGCTCACCCCCACAGGGGTCTGTTACCTACGAGCAGTACTTC. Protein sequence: CAGSPPQGSVTYEQYF.

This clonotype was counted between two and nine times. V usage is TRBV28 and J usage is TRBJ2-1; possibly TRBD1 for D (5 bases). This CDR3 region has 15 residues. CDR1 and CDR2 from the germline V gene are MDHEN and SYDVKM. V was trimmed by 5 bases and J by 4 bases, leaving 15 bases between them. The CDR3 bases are TGTGCCAGCAGTCTTTTCGAAGGGGTTTACAATGAGCAGTTCTTC. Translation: CASSLFEGVYNEQFF. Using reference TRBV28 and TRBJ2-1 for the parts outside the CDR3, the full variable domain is DVKVTQSSRYLVKRTGEKVFLECVQDMDHENMFWYRQDPGLGLRLIYFSYDVKMKEKGDIPEGYSVSREKKERFSLILESASTNQTSMYLCASSLFEGVYNEQFFGPGTRLTVL.

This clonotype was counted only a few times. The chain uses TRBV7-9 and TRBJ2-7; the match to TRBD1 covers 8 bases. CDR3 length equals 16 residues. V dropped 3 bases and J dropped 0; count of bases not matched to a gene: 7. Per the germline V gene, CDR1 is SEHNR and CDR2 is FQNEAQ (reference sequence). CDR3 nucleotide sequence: TGTGCCAGCAGCTTCACCTGGGGACAGGACTCCTACGAGCAGTACTTC. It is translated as CASSFTWGQDSYEQYF.

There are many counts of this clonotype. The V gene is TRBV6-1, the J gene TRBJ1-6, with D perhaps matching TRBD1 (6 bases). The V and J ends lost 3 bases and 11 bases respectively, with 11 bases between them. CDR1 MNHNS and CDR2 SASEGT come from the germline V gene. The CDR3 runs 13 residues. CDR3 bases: TGTGCCAGCAGTGACTGGACAGTGGCACCCCTCCACTTT. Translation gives CASSDWTVAPLHF.

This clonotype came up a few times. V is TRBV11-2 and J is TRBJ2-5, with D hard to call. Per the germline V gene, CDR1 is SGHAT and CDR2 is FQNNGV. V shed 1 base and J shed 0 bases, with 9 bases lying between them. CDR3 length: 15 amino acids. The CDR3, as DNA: TGTGCCAGCAGCTTAGGCCAGTTAAACCAAGAGACCCAGTACTTC. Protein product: CASSLGQLNQETQYF.

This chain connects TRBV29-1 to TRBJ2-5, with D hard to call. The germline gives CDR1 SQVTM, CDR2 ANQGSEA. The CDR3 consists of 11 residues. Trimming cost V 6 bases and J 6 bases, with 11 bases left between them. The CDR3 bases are TGCAGCGTGGTTCTAGGTCAGACCCAGTACTTC. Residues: CSVVLGQTQYF.

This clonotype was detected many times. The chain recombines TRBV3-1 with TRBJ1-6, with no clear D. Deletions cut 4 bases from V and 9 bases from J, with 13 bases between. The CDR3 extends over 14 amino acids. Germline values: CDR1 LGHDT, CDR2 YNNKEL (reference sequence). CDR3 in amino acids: CASSPNRLGSPLHF. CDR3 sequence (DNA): TGTGCCAGCAGCCCTAACCGGCTCGGTTCACCCCTCCACTTT.

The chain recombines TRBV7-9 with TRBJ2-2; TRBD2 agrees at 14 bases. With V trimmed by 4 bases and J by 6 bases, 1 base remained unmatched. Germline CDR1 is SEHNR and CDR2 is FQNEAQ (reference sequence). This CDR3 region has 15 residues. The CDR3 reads CASSSGLAGAGELFF. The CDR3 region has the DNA TGTGCCAGCAGCTCGGGACTAGCGGGGGCCGGGGAGCTGTTTTTT.

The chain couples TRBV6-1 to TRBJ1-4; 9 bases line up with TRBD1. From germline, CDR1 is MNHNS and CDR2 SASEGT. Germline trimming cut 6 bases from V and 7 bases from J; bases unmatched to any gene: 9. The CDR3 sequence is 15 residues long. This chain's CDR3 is CASRDLDRGGEKLFF. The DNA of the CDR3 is TGTGCCAGCAGAGATTTGGACAGGGGAGGTGAAAAACTGTTTTTT.

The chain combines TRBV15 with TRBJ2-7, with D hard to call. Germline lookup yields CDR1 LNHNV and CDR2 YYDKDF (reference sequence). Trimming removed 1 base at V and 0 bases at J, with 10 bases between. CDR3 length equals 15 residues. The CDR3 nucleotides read TGTGCCACCAGCAGAGCCCAGTTCGACTCCTACGAGCAGTACTTC. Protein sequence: CATSRAQFDSYEQYF.

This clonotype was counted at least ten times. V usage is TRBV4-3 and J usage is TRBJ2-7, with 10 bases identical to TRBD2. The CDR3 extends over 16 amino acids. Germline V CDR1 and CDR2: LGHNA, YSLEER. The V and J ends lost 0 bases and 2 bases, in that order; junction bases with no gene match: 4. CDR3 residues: CASSQDTSGTTYEQYF. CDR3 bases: TGCGCCAGCAGCCAAGATACTAGCGGGACCACCTACGAGCAGTACTTC.

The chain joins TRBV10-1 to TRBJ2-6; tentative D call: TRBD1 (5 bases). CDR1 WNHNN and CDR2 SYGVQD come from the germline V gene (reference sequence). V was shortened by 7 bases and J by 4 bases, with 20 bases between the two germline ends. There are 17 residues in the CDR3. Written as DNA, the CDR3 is TGCGCCAGCATTATCGACAGCCGCGTACCGGGGGCCAACGTCCTGACTTTC. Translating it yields CASIIDSRVPGANVLTF.

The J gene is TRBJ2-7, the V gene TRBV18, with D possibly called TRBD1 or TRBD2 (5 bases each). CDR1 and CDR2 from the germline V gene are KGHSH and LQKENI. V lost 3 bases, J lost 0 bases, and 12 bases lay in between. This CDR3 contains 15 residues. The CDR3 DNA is TGTGCCAGCTCACCGGGGGACGGAAGCTCCTACGAGCAGTACTTC. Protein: CASSPGDGSSYEQYF.

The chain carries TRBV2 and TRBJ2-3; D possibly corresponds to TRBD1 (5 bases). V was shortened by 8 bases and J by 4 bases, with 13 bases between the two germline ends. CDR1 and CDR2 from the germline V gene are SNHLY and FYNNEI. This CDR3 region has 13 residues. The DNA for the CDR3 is TGTGCCAGCTCGGCTCAGGGATCAGATACGCAGTATTTT. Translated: CASSAQGSDTQYF.

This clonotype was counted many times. CDR3 sequence (DNA): TGTGCCAGCCGGGTAAAAGAGACCCAGTACTTC. Translation gives CASRVKETQYF. V gene TRBV25-1 combines with J gene TRBJ2-5; no firm D call. Looked up from germline, CDR1 is MGHDK and CDR2 is SYGVNS. Deletions cut 8 bases from V and 3 bases from J, with 7 bases between. The CDR3 is 11 residues long. The full variable domain, in which reference TRBV25-1 and TRBJ2-5 provide the parts outside the CDR3, is EADIYQTPRYLVIGTGKKITLECSQTMGHDKMYWYQQDPGMELHLIHYSYGVNSTEKGDLSSESTVSRIRTEHFPLTLESARPSHTSQYLCASRVKETQYFGPGTRLLVL.

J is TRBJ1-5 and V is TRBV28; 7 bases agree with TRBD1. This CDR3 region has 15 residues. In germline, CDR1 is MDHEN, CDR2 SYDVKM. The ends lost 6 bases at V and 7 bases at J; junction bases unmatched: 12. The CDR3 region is CASSRHPGGGQPQHF. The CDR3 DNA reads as TGTGCCAGCAGCCGACACCCAGGGGGGGGACAGCCCCAGCATTTT.

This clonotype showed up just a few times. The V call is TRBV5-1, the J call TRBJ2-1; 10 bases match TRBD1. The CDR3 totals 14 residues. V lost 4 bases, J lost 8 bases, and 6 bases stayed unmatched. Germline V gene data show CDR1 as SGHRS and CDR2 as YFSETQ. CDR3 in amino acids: CASSPRDRGDEQFF. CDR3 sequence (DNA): TGCGCCAGCAGCCCCCGGGACAGGGGAGATGAGCAGTTCTTC.